These T cell receptor beta chains were read from a single sample in a study of glioma-infiltrating T cells after dendritic cell vaccination. Sequenced by immunoSEQ multiplex PCR; TCRdb stores in-frame clones only, minus some. The sample carries roughly 60,000 clones, roughly 86% recorded once. The sample here was blood, taken after dendritic cell vaccination. The receptors were sampled from a human donor with glioblastoma. Each CDR3 is given with its conserved first and last residue. The order of the fields is J gene, D gene, V gene, clone size, CDR3 DNA, CDR3 protein. D genes are given only for firm matches. Not all rows give a size; the values are once, few, many and, for expanded clones, a class.

J: TRBJ2-5; D: TRBD1; V: TRBV27; size: NA; DNA: TGTGCCAGCAGTTCAAGACAGGGGGCCGGAGAGACCCAGTACTTC; CDR3: CASSSRQGAGETQYF
J: TRBJ2-5; D: TRBD2; V: TRBV18; size: NA; DNA: TGTGCCAGCTCACCAGGGACTAGCGGGAACGTTGAGACCCAGTACTTC; CDR3: CASSPGTSGNVETQYF
J: TRBJ1-2; D: NA; V: TRBV30; size: NA; DNA: TGTGCCTGGAGGGGCGGGGGCGCGGAAGGCTACACCTTC; CDR3: CAWRGGGAEGYTF
J: TRBJ1-4; D: NA; V: TRBV28; size: NA; DNA: TGTGCCAGCAGTTTTCCCGGAGGGGCAACTAATGAAAAACTGTTTTTT; CDR3: CASSFPGGATNEKLFF
J: TRBJ2-1; D: TRBD1; V: TRBV4-1; size: NA; DNA: TGCGCCAGCAGCCAAGGGATTCTCAGACGGGACAGCTCCTACAATGAGCAGTTCTTC; CDR3: CASSQGILRRDSSYNEQFF
J: TRBJ2-7; D: TRBD1; V: TRBV10-3; size: few; DNA: TGTGCCATCAGACTGGGACAGGGATTTTACTTC; CDR3: CAIRLGQGFYF
J: TRBJ1-3; D: NA; V: TRBV5-1; size: NA; DNA: TGCGCCAGCAGCTTGGCTTCGGGGATCTCTGGAAACACCATATATTTT; CDR3: CASSLASGISGNTIYF
J: TRBJ2-3; D: TRBD2; V: TRBV27; size: few; DNA: TGTGCCAGCAGTAGGACTAGCGGGGGCTATACGCAGTATTTT; CDR3: CASSRTSGGYTQYF
J: TRBJ2-7; D: TRBD2; V: TRBV5-1; size: NA; DNA: TGCGCCAGCAGCTTGGTGGGTAGCGGGGGGGCCTACGAGCAGTACTTC; CDR3: CASSLVGSGGAYEQYF
J: TRBJ1-6; D: NA; V: TRBV15; size: NA; DNA: TGTGCCACCAGCAGCCGCGGGCTAAATTCACCCCTCCACTTT; CDR3: CATSSRGLNSPLHF
J: TRBJ2-1; D: NA; V: TRBV15; size: NA; DNA: TGTGCCACCAGCAGAGATCAGGTGAATGAGCAGTTCTTC; CDR3: CATSRDQVNEQFF
J: TRBJ1-1; D: TRBD1; V: TRBV5-1; size: NA; DNA: TGCGCCAGCAGCACGGGACAGTATGGGGGAATGAACACTGAAGCTTTCTTT; CDR3: CASSTGQYGGMNTEAFF
J: TRBJ1-2; D: NA; V: TRBV29-1; size: NA; DNA: TGCAGCGTTGCCGGTTCAGGGAAGGGAGGCGGCTACACCTTC; CDR3: CSVAGSGKGGGYTF
J: TRBJ2-7; D: TRBD1; V: TRBV4-3; size: NA; DNA: TGCGCCAGCAGCCGTCGGGACAGCACCTACGAGCAGTACTTC; CDR3: CASSRRDSTYEQYF
J: TRBJ1-1; D: NA; V: TRBV18; size: NA; DNA: TGTGCCAGCTCACGCCAGGAGGCCACTGAAGCTTTCTTT; CDR3: CASSRQEATEAFF
J: TRBJ1-4; D: TRBD1; V: TRBV5-1; size: NA; DNA: TGCGCCAGCAGGGACCCAACAGGGGAAAATGAAAAACTGTTTTTT; CDR3: CASRDPTGENEKLFF